These 26 T cell receptor beta chains were all obtained from the same sample, sequenced in a study of molecular identifiers for immune sequencing clone quantification. TCRdb called the PCR reads again in MiXCR, with one record for every CDR3 protein. The table records about 320,000 distinct CDR3 sequences, under 25% of them present only once. The sequencing input was naive CD8+ T cells from blood, with Jurkat cell RNA spiked in. Subset given: FACS-sorted CD8+CD4-CCR7+CD45RA+ naive T cells. These TCRs come from a human donor in good health. Some libraries in this study had Jurkat cell RNA spiked in.

In the case of this clonotype: A read error may produce the germline difference seen at one junction end. The V and J genes are TRBV29-1 and TRBJ2-2, with D unresolved. CDR1 and CDR2 (germline): SQVTM, ANQGSEA. This CDR3 has 12 residues. The CDR3 loop is CRVFRDTGELFF. In DNA form, the CDR3 reads TGCCGCGTTTTTCGGGACACCGGGGAGCTGTTTTTT.

V and J are TRBV2 and TRBJ2-1; TRBD2 agrees at 7 bases. Trimming removed 6 bases from V and 9 bases from J; junction bases left unmatched: 20. Germline lookup yields CDR1 SNHLY and CDR2 FYNNEI. There are 17 residues in the CDR3. CDR3 region: CASSGLGTPGGGAEQFF. The CDR3 region has the DNA TGTGCCAGCAGCGGTCTGGGGACTCCGGGGGGTGGTGCTGAGCAGTTCTTC.

This clonotype was found many times. The J gene is TRBJ1-5, the V gene TRBV4-3; D ambiguous. Trimming left V 0 bases short and J 5 bases short, with 11 bases between. The CDR3 is made up of 15 amino acids. Germline CDR1 and CDR2: LGHNA and YSLEER. As DNA, the CDR3 is TGCGCCAGCAGCCAAGATTTGAGTTTCCATCAGCCCCAGCATTTT. Protein product: CASSQDLSFHQPQHF.

The chain links TRBV4-1 to TRBJ1-2, with D possibly matching TRBD1 (6 bases). Per the germline V gene, CDR1 is MGHRA and CDR2 is YSYEKL. The CDR3 has 16 amino acids. The V end was cut by 1 base, the J end by 0 bases, with 12 bases between. As DNA, the CDR3 is TGCGCCAGCAGCCAAGGGCCGGGACACACTAACTATGGCTACACCTTC. The encoded protein is CASSQGPGHTNYGYTF.

This clonotype has a count of ten or more. This chain joins TRBV27 and TRBJ2-4, with D possibly called TRBD1 or TRBD2 (5 bases each). V was shortened by 4 bases and J by 8 bases, with 15 bases between the two germline ends. CDR1 is MNHEY, CDR2 SMNVEV, per germline (reference sequence). This CDR3 contains 14 residues. The CDR3 nucleotides are TGTGCCAGCAGTTCGGGGACCGCGTTTCACATTCAGTACTTC. This encodes CASSSGTAFHIQYF.

To note about this clonotype: A much larger clone lies one base from this, so it may be a read error. The CDR3 does not close with the conserved phenylalanine or tryptophan, likely indicating a read error. The V and J genes are TRBV29-1 and TRBJ1-1, with D tentatively TRBD1 (6 bases). Germline V CDR1 and CDR2: SQVTM, ANQGSEA. Deletions cut 8 bases from V and 0 bases from J, with 16 bases between. The CDR3 sequence is 14 residues long. The CDR3 DNA sequence: TGCAGCTACAGGGCGCAGGGGCTGAACACTGAAGCTTTCTAT. Amino acids: CSYRAQGLNTEAFY.

The sample holds a few counts of this clonotype. This could be a read error, since a much larger clone is one nucleotide away. This chain links TRBV28 with TRBJ2-7; 14 bases match TRBD2. CDR3 length: 15 amino acids. Per the germline V gene, CDR1 is MDHEN and CDR2 is SYDVKM. Trimming at V came to 8 bases and at J to 7 bases, leaving 10 bases not matched to a gene. Here the CDR3 reads CASSMTSGRAWEQYF. The CDR3 DNA sequence: TGTGCCAGCTCCATGACTAGCGGGAGGGCCTGGGAGCAGTACTTC.

This clonotype was counted many times. The chain joins TRBV7-8 to TRBJ1-1, with D unclear. The V and J ends lost 2 bases and 3 bases respectively, with 4 bases between them. CDR1 is SGHVS, CDR2 FQNEAQ, per germline. The CDR3 covers 12 residues. CDR3 nucleotide sequence: TGTGCCAGCAGCTTATCCCACACTGAAGCTTTCTTT. Amino acid sequence: CASSLSHTEAFF.

As for this clonotype: A much larger clonotype is one base distant, so this may be a read error. The J gene is TRBJ2-7, the V gene TRBV6-1; D unclear. The ends were cut back, 7 bases at V and 10 bases at J, with 14 bases in the middle. CDR1 is MNHNS and CDR2 is SASEGT in the germline V gene. The CDR3 runs to 11 residues. The CDR3 region has the DNA TGTGCCAGCATCGACTGGTATTGTCAGTACTTC. Translation: CASIDWYCQYF.

This sequence joins TRBV7-3 and TRBJ2-7, with 13 bases matching TRBD2. V shed 5 bases and J 5 bases; nucleotides not matched to a gene: 6. Germline V gene data show CDR1 as SGHTA and CDR2 as FQGTGA. This CDR3 region has 15 residues. The CDR3 loop reads CASSPGLAGVNEQYF. The CDR3 DNA sequence: TGTGCCAGCAGCCCTGGACTAGCGGGAGTTAACGAGCAGTACTTC.

This clonotype showed up many times. The rearrangement joins TRBV7-9 to TRBJ2-3; 7 bases map to TRBD2. The CDR3 runs to 15 residues. V gave up 5 bases and J gave up 5 bases; unmatched junction bases: 10. CDR1 and CDR2 from the germline V gene are SEHNR and FQNEAQ (reference sequence). CDR3 amino acids: CASSPPRGSIDTQYF. CDR3 nucleotide sequence: TGTGCCAGCAGCCCACCGCGGGGGTCTATAGATACGCAGTATTTT.

The chain carries TRBV6-5 and TRBJ2-5, with D possibly being TRBD1 or TRBD2 (5 bases each). Trimming left V 5 bases short and J 2 bases short, with 21 bases between. The CDR3 runs to 17 residues. Looked up from germline, CDR1 is MNHEY and CDR2 is SVGAGI. CDR3 coding DNA: TGTGCCAGCAGTAATACTCCCCCGGGACGGCCTCAAGAGACCCAGTACTTC. It encodes CASSNTPPGRPQETQYF.

Ten or more counts support this clonotype. The chain joins TRBV4-1 to TRBJ2-1; tentatively, D is TRBD1 (6 bases). This CDR3 is 13 amino acids long. From germline, CDR1 is MGHRA and CDR2 YSYEKL. V was clipped by 1 base and J by 6 bases, with 7 bases between them. The CDR3 nucleotides read TGCGCCAGCAGCCAAGGCAGGGGCAATGAGCAGTTCTTC. Its translation: CASSQGRGNEQFF.

This clonotype was recorded many times. The rearrangement links TRBV7-9 to TRBJ2-3, with 8 positions matching TRBD2. Germline assignment: CDR1 SEHNR and CDR2 FQNEAQ (reference sequence). V was pared by 1 base and J by 3 bases, with 9 bases of the junction left unmatched. The CDR3 length is 17 residues. CDR3 DNA: TGTGCCAGCAGCTTAGATCGGTTTGTAGCGGGAACAGATACGCAGTATTTT. It encodes CASSLDRFVAGTDTQYF.

The CDR3 loop reads CASSLNTGGDEAFF. The CDR3 DNA reads as TGTGCCAGCAGCTTAAACACAGGGGGTGATGAAGCTTTCTTT. The chain uses TRBV11-2 and TRBJ1-1, with 8 bases fitting TRBD1. Germline CDR1 SGHAT, CDR2 FQNNGV. The V gene end was trimmed by 2 bases and the J gene end by 7 bases; junction bases not matched to a gene: 6. The CDR3 is 14 residues long.

This clonotype was detected only a few times. The chain combines TRBV27 with TRBJ2-3, with a tentative D call TRBD1 (5 bases). This CDR3 spans 16 amino acids. Germline CDR1 is MNHEY and CDR2 is SMNVEV (reference sequence). Between the trimmed V and J ends, which lost 6 bases and 0 bases, there was a span of 16 bases. In nucleotides, the CDR3 is TGTGCCAGCAGCTATCAGGGCGCAACTAGCACAGATACGCAGTATTTT. Translating gives CASSYQGATSTDTQYF.

To note about this clonotype: Just one base apart from a much larger clone, this may be a read error. The conserved final phenylalanine or tryptophan is absent from the CDR3, which likely points to a read error. The rearrangement uses TRBV6-6 and TRBJ1-6; no clear D gene. Germline values: CDR1 MNHNY, CDR2 SVGAGI (reference sequence). The V gene lost 3 bases and the J gene lost 10 bases, with 13 bases spanning the gap. The CDR3 runs 14 residues. The DNA for the CDR3 is TGTGCCAGCAGTTATGACCCTACTAGGTCACCCCTCCACTAT. This codes for CASSYDPTRSPLHY.

There are a few counts of this clonotype. The J gene is TRBJ2-7, the V gene TRBV7-9; 7 bases match TRBD1. CDR3 size: 14 residues. Germline trimming cut 3 bases from V and 6 bases from J; bases unmatched to any gene: 8. Germline V gene data show CDR1 as SEHNR and CDR2 as FQNEAQ (reference sequence). The CDR3 loop reads CASSFRQGPGEQYF. CDR3 coding DNA: TGTGCCAGCAGCTTTCGACAGGGTCCCGGCGAGCAGTACTTC.

Regarding this clonotype: At one boundary the junction diverges from the germline segment, which might be a read error. This chain uses TRBV4-2 with TRBJ2-3; 11 bases fit TRBD1. Germline V gene data show CDR1 as LGHNA and CDR2 as YNFKEQ. CDR3 size: 18 residues. In nucleotides, the CDR3 is TGTGCCAGCAGCCAAGACTGGACAGGGGGCTTCAGCACAGATACGCAGTGTTTT. Translating gives CASSQDWTGGFSTDTQCF.

Points on this clonotype: A much larger clone lies one base from this, so it may be a read error. The chain has TRBV2 and TRBJ2-3; D is uncertain. This CDR3 is built from 15 residues. The germline gives CDR1 SNHLY, CDR2 FYNNEI. The CDR3 nucleotides read TGTGCCACCCACCGCGTTTTCCGCAGCTTAGATACGCAGTGTTTT. Its protein is CATHRVFRSLDTQCF. Based on the CDR3 plus reference TRBV2 and TRBJ2-3, the full variable domain is EPEVTQTPSHQVTQMGQEVILRCVPISNHLYFYWYRQILGQKVEFLVSFYNNEISEKSEIFDDQFSVERPDGSNFTLKIRSTKLEDSAMYFCATHRVFRSLDTQCFGPGTRLTVL.

V gene TRBV4-3 combines with J gene TRBJ1-4; the match to TRBD1 covers 8 bases. The germline CDR1 and CDR2 sequences are LGHNA and YSLEER. V lost 1 base and J lost 3; bases outside the gene matches: 1. The CDR3 extends over 15 amino acids. The CDR3 nucleotides read TGCGCCAGCAGCCAAGGGACAGGGCCTAATGAAAAACTGTTTTTT. It is translated as CASSQGTGPNEKLFF.

This clonotype was seen just once. This clone may be a read error of a much larger clone one base away. V gene TRBV29-1 combines with J gene TRBJ1-5, with TRBD1 matching over 7 bases. The germline CDR1 and CDR2 sequences are SQVTM and ANQGSEA. The CDR3 totals 13 residues. The CDR3 spells CSVQGDSSQPQHF. The DNA of the CDR3 is TGCAGCGTTCAGGGGGATAGCAGTCAGCCCCAGCATTTT. Full variable domain (missing parts from reference TRBV29-1 and TRBJ1-5): SAVISQKPSRDICQRGTSLTIQCQVDSQVTMMFWYRQQPGQSLTLIATANQGSEATYESGFVIDKFPISRPNLTFSTLTVSNMSPEDSSIYLCSVQGDSSQPQHFGDGTRLSIL.

For this clonotype: This is likely a read error, given that the CDR3 carries no conserved phenylalanine or tryptophan at its end. The DNA is left out, because the CDR3 cannot be placed on it with certainty; the CDR3 is given as TCRdb lists it. The chain employs TRBV12-3 or TRBV12-4 and TRBJ1-1; the table's D call, TRBD1, was not checked against the DNA. The CDR3 is 18 amino acids in total, end residues counted. This CDR3 reads CASRTFTGQGVVVTETFS.

This clonotype has at least ten counts. The V gene is TRBV28, the J gene TRBJ1-2; perhaps TRBD1 as D (5 bases). The CDR3 loop spans 15 amino acids. Germline V gene lookup returns CDR1 MDHEN and CDR2 SYDVKM. V dropped 5 bases and J dropped 4 bases, with 17 bases sitting between them. The DNA for the CDR3 is TGTGCCAGCAGTCCCTACCAGGGTGCGGGCTATGGCTACACCTTC. It specifies CASSPYQGAGYGYTF.

The sample holds many counts of this clonotype. The gene calls are TRBV30 and TRBJ2-3; 8 bases match TRBD2. Germline V gene sequence: CDR1 GTSNPN, CDR2 SVGIG (reference sequence). The junction had 6 bases not matched to a gene; V was cut back by 5 bases and J by 2 bases. The CDR3 length is 14 residues. The CDR3 here is CAWELAGTTDTQYF. The CDR3 DNA sequence: TGTGCCTGGGAATTAGCGGGAACCACAGATACGCAGTATTTT.

In its sample, this clonotype was seen many times. The CDR3: CAWSVLIWTEAFF. Here the CDR3 DNA reads TGTGCCTGGAGTGTTCTGATATGGACTGAAGCTTTCTTT. The genes are TRBV30 and TRBJ1-1; D unresolved. The germline V gene encodes CDR1 GTSNPN and CDR2 SVGIG (reference sequence). The CDR3 loop spans 13 amino acids. V lost 0 bases and J lost 5, with 10 bases in between.